These 19 T cell receptor beta chains came from one sample sequenced in a study of T-cell memory formation after mild COVID-19. TCRdb called the 5' RACE reads again in MiXCR, with one record for every CDR3 protein. The table has hundreds of thousands of distinct CDR3 sequences, about a sixth seen once. The sequenced sample consisted of PBMCs or a T cell subset sorted from them (not recorded which). The receptors stem from a man younger than 35 who had mild COVID-19 (a few samples of this study predate the infection). Cell type and time point are not known.

This chain connects TRBV7-9 to TRBJ2-1; D gene ambiguous. Between the trimmed V and J ends, which lost 2 bases and 5 bases, there was a span of 10 bases. The CDR3 runs 14 residues. The germline gives CDR1 SEHNR, CDR2 FQNEAQ (reference sequence). The CDR3 DNA sequence: TGTGCCAGCAGCTTATCGGCCCTCCACAATGAGCAGTTCTTC. Translating it yields CASSLSALHNEQFF.

This clonotype was counted between two and nine times. This chain links TRBV7-9 with TRBJ2-7, with TRBD1 matching 7 bases. The germline V gene encodes CDR1 SEHNR and CDR2 FQNEAQ (reference sequence). The V gene end was trimmed by 5 bases and the J gene end by 7 bases; junction bases not matched to a gene: 8. This CDR3 spans 13 amino acids. CDR3 bases: TGTGCCAGCAGCCGCACAGGGGTGGAAGAGCAGTACGTC. Its protein is CASSRTGVEEQYV.

The chain joins TRBV29-1 to TRBJ2-1; TRBD2 aligns across 10 bases. The V and J ends lost 4 bases and 0 bases, in that order; junction bases with no gene match: 6. Germline lookup yields CDR1 SQVTM and CDR2 ANQGSEA. The CDR3 runs to 16 residues. CDR3 amino acids: CSVVGGLAASYNEQFF. The CDR3, as DNA: TGCAGCGTTGTAGGAGGACTAGCGGCCTCCTACAATGAGCAGTTCTTC.

The table lists this clonotype with a few counts. The chain links TRBV16 to TRBJ1-4; D remains ambiguous. With 0 bases removed from V and 8 bases from J, the gap between germline ends came to 16 bases. CDR3 length equals 16 residues. Germline loops: CDR1 KGHSY, CDR2 FQNENV. CDR3 DNA: TGTGCCAGCAGCCAATCGGAATTACGGGGAGGGGAAAAACTGTTTTTT. Translating gives CASSQSELRGGEKLFF.

This clonotype was recorded a few times. The CDR3: CASSHPTWAGGRKDTQYF. As DNA, the CDR3 is TGCGCCAGCAGCCATCCCACGTGGGCGGGGGGGCGGAAAGATACGCAGTATTTT. The chain is built from TRBV4-3 and TRBJ2-3; 9 nucleotides agree with TRBD2. CDR1 LGHNA and CDR2 YSLEER come from the germline V gene. The CDR3 length is 18 residues. V gave up 3 bases and J gave up 5 bases; unmatched junction bases: 15.

This clonotype occurred a few times. This chain links TRBV7-2 with TRBJ2-4; TRBD1 agrees at 7 bases. This CDR3 is 13 amino acids long. V was clipped by 8 bases and J by 6 bases; unmatched bases: 7. Germline CDR1 SGHTA, CDR2 FQGNSA. The CDR3 DNA sequence: TGTGCCAGCGGCTGGGACAGAGGAAACATTCAGTACTTC. Translating it yields CASGWDRGNIQYF.

This clonotype has more than one count but fewer than ten. The chain is built from TRBV28 and TRBJ1-6; D uncertain. Between the trimmed V and J ends, which lost 1 base and 6 bases, there was a span of 13 bases. Per germline, CDR1 MDHEN and CDR2 SYDVKM. This CDR3 contains 16 residues. The CDR3 loop reads CASSLSTPGSNSPLHF. In nucleotides, the CDR3 is TGTGCCAGCAGTTTATCCACCCCTGGGAGTAATTCACCCCTCCACTTT.

The chain recombines TRBV19 with TRBJ2-5; D unresolved. Germline assignment: CDR1 LNHDA and CDR2 SQIVND (reference sequence). V lost 3 bases, J lost 0 bases, and 11 bases lay in between. The CDR3 is made up of 15 amino acids. The CDR3, as DNA: TGTGCCAGTAGTATGGTGGCTTTGTACCAAGAGACCCAGTACTTC. Translated, it gives CASSMVALYQETQYF.

This chain links TRBV18 with TRBJ2-7, with D hard to call. Germline V gene data show CDR1 as KGHSH and CDR2 as LQKENI. The CDR3 spans 13 residues. V lost 2 bases, J lost 0 bases, and 5 bases lay in between. Written as DNA, the CDR3 is TGTGCCAGCTCACCAACGAGCTCCTACGAGCAGTACGTC. As protein: CASSPTSSYEQYV.

The gene calls are TRBV20-1 and TRBJ1-5; D is unclear. CDR3 size: 14 residues. Germline V gene sequence: CDR1 DFQATT, CDR2 SNEGSKA (reference sequence). V shed 6 bases and J shed 2 bases, with 14 bases lying between them. The CDR3 coding sequence is TGCAGTGCAAGCGGCGCAGCCGGCAATCAGCCCCAGCATTTT. Translation: CSASGAAGNQPQHF.

There are a few counts of this clonotype. The chain has TRBV15 and TRBJ2-1; TRBD1 might be the D (5 bases). The ends were cut back, 0 bases at V and 3 bases at J, with 9 bases in the middle. This CDR3 has 15 residues. Germline values: CDR1 LNHNV, CDR2 YYDKDF (reference sequence). In DNA, the CDR3 is TGTGCCACCAGCAGAGATGTAGGACACTACAATGAGCAGTTCTTC. It encodes CATSRDVGHYNEQFF.

This clonotype has more than one count but fewer than ten. The genes are TRBV5-5 and TRBJ1-4; no clear D. The CDR3 is made up of 14 amino acids. V lost 6 bases to trimming and J lost 0 bases, with 9 bases between them. Looked up from germline, CDR1 is SGHKS and CDR2 is YYEKEE (reference sequence). CDR3 sequence: CASIRSATNEKLFF. CDR3 coding DNA: TGTGCCAGCATCCGAAGTGCAACTAATGAAAAACTGTTTTTT.

This chain joins TRBV7-2 and TRBJ1-1; D may be TRBD1 (5 bases). There are 13 residues in the CDR3. V shed 1 base and J shed 10 bases, with 13 bases lying between them. Germline V gene data show CDR1 as SGHTA and CDR2 as FQGNSA. The CDR3: CASSLGDLEVAFF. In DNA, the CDR3 is TGTGCCAGCAGCTTAGGGGACCTAGAGGTAGCTTTCTTT.

V and J are TRBV5-5 and TRBJ2-7; TRBD1 matches at 7 bases. CDR1 and CDR2 from the germline V gene are SGHKS and YYEKEE (reference sequence). Unmatched junction bases numbered 5, after V lost 2 bases and J lost 6 bases. The CDR3 spans 13 residues. The CDR3 loop reads CASSFGTDTEQYV. CDR3 in DNA: TGTGCCAGCAGCTTTGGGACAGATACCGAGCAGTACGTC.

This chain links TRBV19 with TRBJ1-1; D not resolved. Deletions cut 6 bases from V and 0 bases from J, with 11 bases between. Germline V gene sequence: CDR1 LNHDA, CDR2 SQIVND (reference sequence). The CDR3 runs 14 residues. Written as DNA, the CDR3 is TGTGCCAGTAGCGTGAAGACGGTGAACACTGAAGCTTTCTTT. Translating gives CASSVKTVNTEAFF.

The chain couples TRBV5-1 to TRBJ1-2; 7 nucleotides match TRBD1. CDR3 size: 15 residues. Germline V lookup: CDR1 SGHRS, CDR2 YFSETQ. The V segment lost 1 base and the J segment 6 bases; nucleotides outside the gene matches: 9. The CDR3 reads CASSLLDRARNGYTF. For the CDR3, the DNA is TGCGCCAGCAGCTTGCTCGACAGGGCTCGGAATGGCTACACCTTC.

This clonotype was found a few times. The chain uses TRBV4-3 and TRBJ2-3; D possibly matches TRBD1 or TRBD2 (7 bases each). This CDR3 has 18 residues. The ends were cut back, 8 bases at V and 3 bases at J, with 27 bases in the middle. The germline V gene has CDR1 LGHNA and CDR2 YSLEER. This CDR3 is CASSQERSQGRGTDTQYF. The DNA of the CDR3 is TGCGCCAGCTCCCAAGAGAGGTCACAGGGGAGGGGGACAGATACGCAGTATTTT.

In its sample, this clonotype was seen a few times. This rearrangement joins TRBV11-2 to TRBJ1-1, with D unresolved. This CDR3 spans 14 amino acids. With 10 bases removed from V and 2 bases from J, the gap between germline ends came to 17 bases. Per the germline V gene, CDR1 is SGHAT and CDR2 is FQNNGV. The CDR3 is CATTPASTNTEAFF. The CDR3, as DNA: TGTGCCACCACTCCGGCGAGTACTAACACTGAAGCTTTCTTT.

This clonotype was seen only a few times. This rearrangement joins TRBV11-3 to TRBJ2-1; possibly TRBD2 for D (6 bases). This CDR3 region has 12 residues. CDR1 and CDR2 from the germline V gene are SGHNT and YENEEA. V lost 5 bases and J lost 9, with 11 bases in between. CDR3 amino acids: CASSNQGGEQFF. DNA of the CDR3: TGTGCCAGCAGCAACCAGGGAGGTGAGCAGTTCTTC.